The 10 T cell receptor beta chains in this list originate from one sample, sequenced in a study of OX40 agonist ivuxolimab in advanced cancers. The data were produced by immunoSEQ multiplex PCR, yet TCRdb's version contains in-frame clones alone and is incomplete. This table holds 63,000 or so clones, almost 85% found once. This sample comprised CD4+ or CD8+ T cells sorted from blood, obtained in a trial of the OX40 agonist ivuxolimab. The receptors come from an adult with an advanced solid tumor such as melanoma, head and neck, liver or kidney cancer.

J is TRBJ1-1 and V is TRBV18; D is undetermined. This CDR3 has 14 residues. Germline CDR1 and CDR2: KGHSH and LQKENI. V was cut by 5 bases and J by 4 bases, with 14 bases left in between. The CDR3 bases are TGTGCCAGCTCAACATTCGGAGGAAGCACTGAAGCTTTCTTT. This sequence encodes CASSTFGGSTEAFF.

This rearrangement joins TRBV9 to TRBJ2-1; no clear D gene. The CDR3 extends over 14 amino acids. The germline CDR1 and CDR2 sequences are SGDLS and YYNGEE. V was pared by 6 bases and J by 0 bases, with 10 bases between. The CDR3 spells CASTRLDSYNEQFF. CDR3 nucleotides: TGTGCCAGCACCAGATTAGACTCCTACAATGAGCAGTTCTTC.

Within the sample, this clone is medium-sized (0.01 to 0.1%). The chain combines TRBV16 with TRBJ1-5; D not resolved. This CDR3 has 14 amino acids. Germline loops: CDR1 KGHSY, CDR2 FQNENV. The ends were cut back, 2 bases at V and 3 bases at J, with 8 bases in the middle. The CDR3 nucleotides are TGTGCCAGCAGCCAAGTCCGAAACAATCAGCCCCAGCATTTT. This sequence encodes CASSQVRNNQPQHF.

Comments on this clone: The junction departs from germline at one end; a sequencing error may be responsible. The chain recombines TRBV7-7 with TRBJ2-7, with 7 bases lining up with TRBD1. The germline V gene encodes CDR1 SSHAT and CDR2 FNYEAQ (reference sequence). The CDR3 consists of 14 residues. The CDR3 here is CASSPEGASYEQYF. The CDR3 DNA sequence: TGTGCTAGCAGCCCCGAGGGGGCTTCCTACGAGCAGTACTTC.

V and J are TRBV25-1 and TRBJ1-2, with D unresolved. This CDR3 region has 14 residues. Trimming removed 3 bases at V and 0 bases at J, with 8 bases between. From germline, CDR1 is MGHDK and CDR2 SYGVNS. The CDR3 nucleotides are TGTGCCAGCAGTGAGCCCTCAGCTAACTATGGCTACACCTTC. Encoded protein: CASSEPSANYGYTF.

CDR3 coding DNA: TGTGCCAGCAGCGTAGCGGGGATGAAGACACCCCTCCACTTT. Translated: CASSVAGMKTPLHF. The chain carries TRBV9 and TRBJ1-6; D call uncertain. Germline V gives CDR1 SGDLS, CDR2 YYNGEE. Trimming stripped 0 bases from V and 11 bases from J, with 12 bases between. CDR3 length: 14 amino acids.

The genes are TRBV6-1 and TRBJ2-7; tentatively, D is TRBD1 or TRBD2 (5 bases each). Per the germline V gene, CDR1 is MNHNS and CDR2 is SASEGT. V lost 1 base, J lost 2 bases, and 9 bases lay in between. The CDR3 sequence is 14 residues long. CDR3 sequence (DNA): TGTGCCAGCAGTGAAGAGGGACCCGCCTACGAGCAGTACTTC. Residues: CASSEEGPAYEQYF.

The CDR3, as DNA: TGTGCCAGCAGTACAGCAAATTCACCCCTCCACTTT. This encodes CASSTANSPLHF. The chain is built from TRBV2 and TRBJ1-6; D gene ambiguous. The CDR3 is 12 amino acids. V lost 5 bases, J lost 7 bases, and 6 bases lay in between. In germline, CDR1 is SNHLY, CDR2 FYNNEI.

The J gene is TRBJ2-2, the V gene TRBV28, with D perhaps TRBD2 (6 bases). Germline V gives CDR1 MDHEN, CDR2 SYDVKM. The V and J ends lost 6 bases and 2 bases respectively, with 16 bases between them. The length of the CDR3 is 16 residues. The CDR3 is CASRYWGVGNTGELFF. For the CDR3, the DNA is TGTGCCAGCAGATATTGGGGGGTTGGTAACACCGGGGAGCTGTTTTTT.

V gene TRBV2 combines with J gene TRBJ2-7; D is possibly TRBD1 or TRBD2 (5 bases each). The ends were cut back, 8 bases at V and 2 bases at J, with 19 bases in the middle. The CDR3 extends over 15 amino acids. From germline, CDR1 is SNHLY and CDR2 FYNNEI. The CDR3 nucleotides read TGTGCCAGCGACAGAGCCGGGACGGTTCCCTACGAGCAGTACTTC. It yields the protein CASDRAGTVPYEQYF. Supplemented by reference TRBV2 and TRBJ2-7, the full variable domain reads EPEVTQTPSHQVTQMGQEVILRCVPISNHLYFYWYRQILGQKVEFLVSFYNNEISEKSEIFDDQFSVERPDGSNFTLKIRSTKLEDSAMYFCASDRAGTVPYEQYFGPGTRLTVT.